The T cell receptor beta chain under discussion was sequenced for a study of blood T cell repertoires in COVID-19. As for the study in general: Sites in the United States, Italy and Spain provided acute and convalescent COVID-19 samples. The analysed material was cDNA or gDNA that came from T cells, B-cell-depleted T cells, or PBMCs.

This CDR3 has 16 amino acids. Germline CDR1 is SGHKS and CDR2 is YYEKEE (reference sequence). V trimming: 4 bases; J trimming: 0 bases; junction bases outside the gene matches: 6. Sequencing was performed with immunoSEQ multiplex PCR; in TCRdb, only in-frame clones are kept and a portion is missing. This table holds about 72,000 clones, 90% found once. The J gene is TRBJ2-1, the V gene TRBV5-5; 8 nucleotides align to TRBD1. The sample consisted of peripheral blood. This TCR was recovered from a human donor in a cohort sampled during active COVID-19. The CDR3 DNA sequence: TGTGCCAGCAGCGGAACAGGGGGATTCTCCTACAATGAGCAGTTCTTC. Translating gives CASSGTGGFSYNEQFF.